One and the same sample provided the 31 T cell receptor beta chains below, sequenced in a study of identical twins. TCRdb recomputed calls from the 5' RACE reads with MiXCR, one row per CDR3 protein. The sample includes hundreds of thousands of distinct CDR3 sequences, roughly 6% of them seen just once. The specimen was naive T cells sorted from blood. The receptors come from a young man in good health.

This clonotype appeared a few times. This chain joins TRBV2 and TRBJ2-7, with D unclear. The germline CDR1 and CDR2 sequences are SNHLY and FYNNEI. V shed 3 bases and J shed 5 bases, with 11 bases lying between them. There are 13 residues in the CDR3. The CDR3 nucleotides are TGTGCCAGCAGTGACTACCGAGGTGACGAGCAGTACTTC. It is translated as CASSDYRGDEQYF.

At least ten counts were recorded for this clonotype. For the CDR3, the DNA is TGCAGCGTTGCTCCAAACCTAAACACCGGGGAGCTGTTTTTT. Protein sequence: CSVAPNLNTGELFF. V and J are TRBV29-1 and TRBJ2-2; D is uncertain. Germline V gene lookup returns CDR1 SQVTM and CDR2 ANQGSEA. Deletions cut 4 bases from V and 2 bases from J, with 11 bases between. This CDR3 is built from 14 residues.

This clonotype was recorded many times. The rearrangement joins TRBV12-3 or TRBV12-4 to TRBJ2-5; 9 bases fit TRBD2. V lost 5 bases and J lost 3; bases outside the gene matches: 4. CDR3 length: 14 amino acids. CDR3 sequence: CASSPTSGEETQYF. CDR3 sequence (DNA): TGTGCCAGCAGTCCGACTAGCGGAGAAGAGACCCAGTACTTC.

The chain is built from TRBV29-1 and TRBJ2-7; D ambiguous. Per germline, CDR1 SQVTM and CDR2 ANQGSEA. V gave up 5 bases and J gave up 4 bases, with 15 bases separating them. This CDR3 has 13 residues. CDR3 coding DNA: TGCAGCGTTCTCCGGAAGGGCGGTTACGAGCAGTACTTC. Translating gives CSVLRKGGYEQYF.

Only a few counts were recorded for this clonotype. The chain carries TRBV20-1 and TRBJ2-2; D ambiguous. The CDR3 is made up of 11 amino acids. In germline, CDR1 is DFQATT, CDR2 SNEGSKA (reference sequence). The V end was cut by 6 bases, the J end by 3 bases, with 5 bases between. The CDR3 sequence is CSAYHTGELFF. The CDR3, as DNA: TGCAGTGCATATCACACCGGGGAGCTGTTTTTT.

This clonotype occurred many times. This sequence joins TRBV12-3 or TRBV12-4 and TRBJ2-6; perhaps TRBD1 as D (5 bases). This CDR3 is built from 17 residues. V lost 4 bases to trimming and J lost 1 base, with 14 bases between them. The CDR3: CASSSERGVSGANVLTF. The CDR3 DNA follows: TGTGCCAGCAGTTCCGAAAGGGGCGTATCTGGGGCCAACGTCCTGACTTTC.

At least ten counts were recorded for this clonotype. The chain is built from TRBV12-3 or TRBV12-4 and TRBJ2-1; possibly TRBD2 for D (5 bases). Deletions cut 3 bases from V and 0 bases from J, with 12 bases between. The CDR3 loop spans 16 amino acids. For the CDR3, the DNA is TGTGCCAGCAGTTTCTCGGCGGGTTTCTCCTACAATGAGCAGTTCTTC. It codes for CASSFSAGFSYNEQFF.

In its sample, this clonotype was seen many times. This CDR3 is CASSEPGTSYNEQFF. The DNA of the CDR3 is TGTGCCAGCAGTGAACCCGGGACCTCCTACAATGAGCAGTTCTTC. This chain uses TRBV25-1 with TRBJ2-1; either TRBD1 or TRBD2 may supply D (5 bases each). V gave up 2 bases and J gave up 0 bases, with 8 bases separating them. The CDR3 is 15 residues long. CDR1 is MGHDK and CDR2 is SYGVNS in the germline V gene. Supplemented by reference TRBV25-1 and TRBJ2-1, the full variable domain reads EADIYQTPRYLVIGTGKKITLECSQTMGHDKMYWYQQDPGMELHLIHYSYGVNSTEKGDLSSESTVSRIRTEHFPLTLESARPSHTSQYLCASSEPGTSYNEQFFGPGTRLTVL.

This clonotype was seen a handful of times. One base separates it from a far larger clone, so it is likely a read error. The CDR3: CASRQGGEQFF. CDR3 in DNA: TGTGCCAGCAGACAGGGGGGTGAGCAGTTCTTC. This chain links TRBV2 with TRBJ2-1, with TRBD1 matching over 8 bases. Germline values: CDR1 SNHLY, CDR2 FYNNEI. J was trimmed by 9 bases and V by 6 bases; bases with no gene match: 1. The CDR3 has 11 residues.

This rearrangement joins TRBV5-1 to TRBJ2-7, with D tentatively TRBD2 (6 bases). The CDR3 contains 15 residues. Germline values: CDR1 SGHRS, CDR2 YFSETQ. V was shortened by 3 bases and J by 2 bases, with 15 bases between the two germline ends. CDR3 in amino acids: CASSYNREPTYEQYF. Written as DNA, the CDR3 is TGCGCCAGCAGCTACAACCGGGAGCCGACCTACGAGCAGTACTTC. Using reference TRBV5-1 and TRBJ2-7 for the parts outside the CDR3, the full variable domain is KAGVTQTPRYLIKTRGQQVTLSCSPISGHRSVSWYQQTPGQGLQFLFEYFSETQRNKGNFPGRFSGRQFSNSRSEMNVSTLELGDSALYLCASSYNREPTYEQYFGPGTRLTVT.

In its sample, this clonotype was seen many times. V usage is TRBV4-3 and J usage is TRBJ2-3; D might be TRBD2 (6 bases). Germline CDR1 and CDR2: LGHNA and YSLEER. Deletions cut 0 bases from V and 4 bases from J, with 8 bases between. The CDR3 extends over 14 amino acids. The CDR3, as DNA: TGCGCCAGCAGCCAAGAGGGAGGCGCAGATACGCAGTATTTT. Encoded protein: CASSQEGGADTQYF.

This clonotype was counted at least ten times. The chain employs TRBV4-2 and TRBJ2-3; 10 bases are shared with TRBD2. Trimming took 0 bases from V and 3 from J; bases not matched to a gene: 6. Per the germline V gene, CDR1 is LGHNA and CDR2 is YNFKEQ. The length of the CDR3 is 17 residues. The CDR3 nucleotides are TGTGCCAGCAGCCAAGATCGGGCTAGCGGGAGTACAGATACGCAGTATTTT. Translating gives CASSQDRASGSTDTQYF.

This clonotype was seen ten or more times. V usage is TRBV7-9 and J usage is TRBJ1-5; no clear D. Trimming removed 3 bases from V and 2 bases from J, with 8 bases in between. CDR3 size: 14 residues. Germline CDR1 SEHNR, CDR2 FQNEAQ (reference sequence). CDR3 DNA sequence: TGTGCCAGCAGCTTCGCGACGGGCAATCAGCCCCAGCATTTT. Encoded protein: CASSFATGNQPQHF.

The chain employs TRBV18 and TRBJ2-3; no reliable D call. Germline-derived CDR1 and CDR2 are KGHSH and LQKENI. Deletions cut 1 base from V and 1 base from J, with 9 bases between. There are 15 residues in the CDR3. The CDR3 protein is CASSPRQAGTDTQYF. The CDR3 nucleotides are TGTGCCAGCTCACCACGTCAGGCCGGCACAGATACGCAGTATTTT.

This clonotype was seen only a few times. The chain joins TRBV27 to TRBJ1-6; TRBD1 matches 10 bases. The CDR3 consists of 15 residues. Per the germline V gene, CDR1 is MNHEY and CDR2 is SMNVEV (reference sequence). V lost 5 bases, J lost 9 bases, and 7 bases stayed unmatched. The CDR3 region is CASSKTGTGASPLHF. CDR3 DNA sequence: TGTGCCAGCAGTAAAACCGGGACAGGGGCTTCACCCCTCCACTTT.

CDR3 sequence (DNA): TGCAGTGCTAGAGTGCCCAGGGTAGCGGGAACTGAGCAGTTCTTC. This sequence encodes CSARVPRVAGTEQFF. The rearrangement joins TRBV20-1 to TRBJ2-1; 8 nucleotides agree with TRBD2. Germline CDR1 is DFQATT and CDR2 is SNEGSKA (reference sequence). Germline trimming cut 1 base from V and 9 bases from J; bases unmatched to any gene: 11. The CDR3 loop spans 15 amino acids.

This clonotype was seen ten or more times. V usage is TRBV10-3 and J usage is TRBJ1-2, with D tentatively TRBD1 (5 bases). The germline V and J ends were trimmed by 3 bases and 8 bases, with 16 bases remaining between them. The V gene's germline CDR1 is ENHRY and CDR2 SYGVKD. The length of the CDR3 is 14 residues. The CDR3 sequence is CAISELQGVEGYTF. The DNA of the CDR3 is TGTGCCATCAGTGAACTTCAGGGAGTTGAGGGCTACACCTTC.

This clonotype was seen at least ten times. The chain carries TRBV12-3 or TRBV12-4 and TRBJ2-7; D is possibly TRBD1 (6 bases). This CDR3 is built from 11 residues. V lost 5 bases and J 5 bases, leaving 7 bases between the germline ends. For the CDR3, the DNA is TGTGCCAGCAGTACAGGGCACGAGCAGTACTTC. Translated: CASSTGHEQYF.

The chain combines TRBV5-1 with TRBJ2-1; no firm D call. The CDR3 loop spans 14 amino acids. The germline gives CDR1 SGHRS, CDR2 YFSETQ. V shed 0 bases and J shed 6 bases, with 10 bases lying between them. CDR3: CASSLGGLINEQFF. The CDR3 bases are TGCGCCAGCAGCTTGGGAGGTCTTATCAATGAGCAGTTCTTC.

In this sample, this clonotype turned up many times. The chain carries TRBV29-1 and TRBJ2-1; D is unresolved. The CDR3 runs to 12 residues. Germline loops: CDR1 SQVTM, CDR2 ANQGSEA. The V and J ends lost 2 bases and 7 bases respectively, with 9 bases between them. The CDR3 coding sequence is TGCAGCGTTGAAAGAGCCGCAAATGAGCAGTTCTTC. Its protein is CSVERAANEQFF.

This clonotype was counted many times. This chain uses TRBV24-1 with TRBJ1-5; TRBD1 aligns across 10 bases. Germline CDR1 KGHDR, CDR2 SFDVKD. The V gene end was trimmed by 7 bases and the J gene end by 4 bases; junction bases not matched to a gene: 6. The CDR3 totals 15 residues. CDR3 bases: TGTGCCACCAGCGGCGGGACAGGGGAAAATCAGCCCCAGCATTTT. Protein sequence: CATSGGTGENQPQHF.

The chain employs TRBV7-2 and TRBJ2-7, with D possibly matching TRBD1 (5 bases). The CDR3 consists of 15 residues. V lost 5 bases and J 1 base, leaving 15 bases between the germline ends. CDR1 and CDR2 (germline): SGHTA, FQGNSA. CDR3 residues: CASSLTLDTSYEQYF. The CDR3 nucleotides read TGTGCCAGCAGCCTTACATTGGACACATCCTACGAGCAGTACTTC.

This clonotype appeared many times. This sequence joins TRBV12-3 or TRBV12-4 and TRBJ2-3; 7 nucleotides match TRBD2. This CDR3 comprises 14 residues. The V segment lost 3 bases and the J segment 0 bases; nucleotides outside the gene matches: 0. The CDR3 bases are TGTGCCAGCAGTTTTAGCGGGAGCACAGATACGCAGTATTTT. Its translation is CASSFSGSTDTQYF.

This clonotype was detected a few times. The chain joins TRBV6-6 to TRBJ2-1; D may be TRBD1 or TRBD2 (5 bases each). Between the trimmed V and J ends, which lost 5 bases and 9 bases, there was a span of 14 bases. The CDR3 totals 13 residues. CDR1 MNHNY and CDR2 SVGAGI come from the germline V gene (reference sequence). The CDR3 sequence: CASSLGTDLEQFF. The CDR3 nucleotides are TGTGCCAGCAGTCTCGGGACCGACCTTGAGCAGTTCTTC.

A few counts support this clonotype. This chain joins TRBV4-3 and TRBJ2-2, with D maybe TRBD2 (6 bases). V was trimmed by 2 bases and J by 6 bases, leaving 16 bases between them. The length of the CDR3 is 16 residues. Germline V gives CDR1 LGHNA, CDR2 YSLEER. The CDR3 reads CASSQSGGTAAGELFF. The CDR3 nucleotides read TGCGCCAGCAGCCAATCCGGCGGGACGGCGGCCGGGGAGCTGTTTTTT.

In this sample, this clonotype turned up many times. J is TRBJ2-7 and V is TRBV12-3 or TRBV12-4; 7 bases are a match to TRBD1. V lost 5 bases, J lost 7 bases, and 14 bases stayed unmatched. The CDR3 length is 15 residues. The CDR3 DNA sequence: TGTGCCAGCAGTCCGCCTCGACAGGGTCCTCAGGAGCAGTACTTC. Translation: CASSPPRQGPQEQYF.

This clonotype was counted ten times or more. V gene TRBV5-1 combines with J gene TRBJ1-6; a possible D gene is TRBD1 (5 bases). The V end was cut by 2 bases, the J end by 4 bases, with 16 bases between. There are 17 residues in the CDR3. Germline lookup yields CDR1 SGHRS and CDR2 YFSETQ. The CDR3 nucleotides read TGCGCCAGCAGCTTACCTCCGGGGCCGACTTATAATTCACCCCTCCACTTT. Encoded protein: CASSLPPGPTYNSPLHF.

The chain has TRBV30 and TRBJ2-3; TRBD2 matches at 12 bases. The V gene end was trimmed by 6 bases and the J gene end by 4 bases; junction bases not matched to a gene: 5. Germline V gene sequence: CDR1 GTSNPN, CDR2 SVGIG (reference sequence). The CDR3 runs 14 residues. CDR3 bases: TGTGCCTGCCAGACTAGCGGGAGCGCAGATACGCAGTATTTT. Protein: CACQTSGSADTQYF. Looking up the rest from reference TRBV30 and TRBJ2-3 gives the full variable domain: SQTIHQWPATLVQPVGSPLSLECTVEGTSNPNLYWYRQAAGRGLQLLFYSVGIGQISSEVPQNLSASRPQDRQFILSSKKLLLSDSGFYLCACQTSGSADTQYFGPGTRLTVL.

The V call is TRBV28, the J call TRBJ2-1; 7 bases fit TRBD2. Per the germline V gene, CDR1 is MDHEN and CDR2 is SYDVKM. The CDR3 extends over 13 amino acids. Losses at the gene ends were 4 bases for V and 5 bases for J; bases not matched to a gene: 2. The CDR3 nucleotides are TGTGCCAGCAGTTGGACTAGAAACAATGAGCAGTTCTTC. Translating gives CASSWTRNNEQFF. Looking up the rest from reference TRBV28 and TRBJ2-1 gives the full variable domain: DVKVTQSSRYLVKRTGEKVFLECVQDMDHENMFWYRQDPGLGLRLIYFSYDVKMKEKGDIPEGYSVSREKKERFSLILESASTNQTSMYLCASSWTRNNEQFFGPGTRLTVL.

This clonotype was observed many times. The chain has TRBV5-1 and TRBJ1-1, with TRBD1 matching 9 bases. From germline, CDR1 is SGHRS and CDR2 YFSETQ. The V and J ends lost 5 bases and 8 bases, in that order; junction bases with no gene match: 7. This CDR3 has 13 residues. CDR3 sequence (DNA): TGCGCCAGCAGTCCCGGGACAGGGTTGGAAGCTTTCTTT. This gives the protein CASSPGTGLEAFF.

This clonotype was counted ten times or more. The V call is TRBV6-1, the J call TRBJ1-1, with D perhaps matching TRBD1 (5 bases). The CDR3 has 13 amino acids. V was pared by 7 bases and J by 10 bases, with 19 bases between. The germline CDR1 and CDR2 sequences are MNHNS and SASEGT. CDR3 amino acids: CASIPSQVGGAFF. In DNA, the CDR3 is TGTGCCAGCATACCTTCCCAGGTCGGGGGAGCTTTCTTT.